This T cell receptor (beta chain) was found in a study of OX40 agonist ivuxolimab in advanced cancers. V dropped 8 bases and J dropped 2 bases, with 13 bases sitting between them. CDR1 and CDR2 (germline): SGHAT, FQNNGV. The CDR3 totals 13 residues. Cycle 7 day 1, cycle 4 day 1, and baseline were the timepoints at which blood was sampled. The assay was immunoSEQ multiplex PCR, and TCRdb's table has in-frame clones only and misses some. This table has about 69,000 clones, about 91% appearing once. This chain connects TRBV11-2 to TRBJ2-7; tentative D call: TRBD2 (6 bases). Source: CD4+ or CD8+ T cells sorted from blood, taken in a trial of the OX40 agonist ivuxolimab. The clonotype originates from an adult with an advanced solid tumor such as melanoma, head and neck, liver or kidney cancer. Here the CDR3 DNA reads TGTGCCAGCGACTGGGGGGAAACCTACGAGCAGTACTTC. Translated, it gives CASDWGETYEQYF.